This is a list of T cell receptor beta chains from one sample in a study of Ad26.COV2.S vaccination and SARS-CoV-2 variants. Profiled with immunoSEQ multiplex PCR; TCRdb holds only in-frame clones, not every one. The data show around 340,000 clones, with approximately 86% seen just once and roughly a tenth held by the top ten. This material consisted of peripheral blood, taken in a trial of Ad26.COV2.S vaccine versus placebo. The receptor source for this set is a person aged 18-65 years who received the Ad26.COV2.S COVID-19 vaccine or a placebo. The CDR3 runs from the conserved cysteine through the conserved F or W. A D gene is named only where the DNA matches it firmly. Not every row has a clone size; where given, it reads once, few, many or a size class.

cdr3_aa: CASSLEASNTEAFF
cdr3_nt: TGCGCCAGCAGCTTGGAGGCCTCTAACACTGAAGCTTTCTTT
j_call: TRBJ1-1
d_call: NA
clone_size: once
v_call: TRBV5-1

cdr3_aa: CASSHPLKTGGTEAFF
cdr3_nt: TGCGCCAGCAGCCACCCCCTTAAGACAGGGGGTACTGAAGCTTTCTTT
j_call: TRBJ1-1
d_call: TRBD1
clone_size: NA
v_call: TRBV4-1

cdr3_aa: CASRAIQETQYF
cdr3_nt: TGCGCCAGCCGTGCGATCCAAGAGACCCAGTACTTC
j_call: TRBJ2-5
d_call: NA
clone_size: NA
v_call: TRBV5-1

cdr3_aa: CGCKLQDTIYF
cdr3_nt: TGCGGCTGCAAGCTCCAGGACACCATATATTTT
j_call: TRBJ1-3
d_call: NA
clone_size: NA
v_call: TRBV29-1

cdr3_aa: CASSLASGTGVSQYF
cdr3_nt: TGTGCCAGCAGCTTAGCCTCGGGGACAGGGGTTTCCCAGTACTTC
j_call: TRBJ2-5
d_call: TRBD1
clone_size: NA
v_call: TRBV7-9

cdr3_aa: CASSSLGTRGADGYTF
cdr3_nt: TGTGCCAGCAGTTCGCTGGGTACTCGGGGGGCTGATGGCTACACCTTC
j_call: TRBJ1-2
d_call: NA
clone_size: NA
v_call: TRBV28

cdr3_aa: CASSFDSLRGQYF
cdr3_nt: TGTGCCAGCAGTTTTGACAGCCTACGGGGGCAGTACTTC
j_call: TRBJ2-7
d_call: NA
clone_size: NA
v_call: TRBV12-3/TRBV12-4

cdr3_aa: CATSDPLANEQFF
cdr3_nt: TGTGCCACCAGTGACCCACTAGCCAATGAGCAGTTCTTC
j_call: TRBJ2-1
d_call: NA
clone_size: NA
v_call: TRBV24-1

cdr3_aa: CASSSTPPREGYTF
cdr3_nt: TGTGCCAGCAGCTCTACCCCTCCCAGGGAAGGCTACACCTTC
j_call: TRBJ1-2
d_call: NA
clone_size: NA
v_call: TRBV11-2

cdr3_aa: CATSLGQGWGNEQFF
cdr3_nt: TGTGCCACCTCTCTGGGACAGGGGTGGGGGAATGAGCAGTTCTTC
j_call: TRBJ2-1
d_call: TRBD1
clone_size: NA
v_call: TRBV27

cdr3_aa: CASSQRPVGYEQYF
cdr3_nt: TGTGCCAGCAGTCAGAGGCCAGTCGGGTACGAGCAGTACTTC
j_call: TRBJ2-7
d_call: NA
clone_size: NA
v_call: TRBV3-1/TRBV3-2

cdr3_aa: CASSHLGGRDEQYF
cdr3_nt: TGTGCCAGCAGCCATCTTGGAGGTCGGGACGAGCAGTACTTC
j_call: TRBJ2-7
d_call: NA
clone_size: once
v_call: TRBV3-1/TRBV3-2

cdr3_aa: CASATGTGSYNEQFF
cdr3_nt: TGTGCCAGCGCGACCGGGACCGGCTCCTACAATGAGCAGTTCTTC
j_call: TRBJ2-1
d_call: NA
clone_size: NA
v_call: TRBV7-2

cdr3_aa: CASSIGGGSGNTIYF
cdr3_nt: TGTGCCAGTAGTATCGGAGGGGGCTCTGGAAACACCATATATTTT
j_call: TRBJ1-3
d_call: NA
clone_size: NA
v_call: TRBV19

cdr3_aa: CAISERTSGSLYEQFF
cdr3_nt: TGTGCCATCAGTGAGAGAACTAGCGGGAGTTTGTATGAGCAGTTCTTC
j_call: TRBJ2-1
d_call: TRBD2
clone_size: NA
v_call: TRBV10-3

cdr3_aa: CASSSAGGLNEKLFF
cdr3_nt: TGTGCCAGCAGTTCCGCAGGGGGCTTAAATGAAAAACTGTTTTTT
j_call: TRBJ1-4
d_call: TRBD1
clone_size: NA
v_call: TRBV28

cdr3_aa: CASSQTRGEQFF
cdr3_nt: TGTGCCAGCAGCCAAACTCGCGGGGAGCAGTTCTTC
j_call: TRBJ2-1
d_call: NA
clone_size: NA
v_call: TRBV7-8

cdr3_aa: CASSSYGTVQETQYF
cdr3_nt: TGTGCCAGCAGCTCGTATGGGACAGTCCAAGAGACCCAGTACTTC
j_call: TRBJ2-5
d_call: TRBD1
clone_size: NA
v_call: TRBV7-2

cdr3_aa: CASRPGRRYGYTF
cdr3_nt: TGTGCCAGCAGGCCGGGACGTCGCTATGGCTACACCTTC
j_call: TRBJ1-2
d_call: NA
clone_size: NA
v_call: TRBV6-5

cdr3_aa: CASSAGLAGGREQFF
cdr3_nt: TGTGCCAGCAGCGCCGGACTAGCGGGAGGCCGGGAGCAGTTCTTC
j_call: TRBJ2-1
d_call: TRBD2
clone_size: NA
v_call: TRBV9

cdr3_aa: CASSPGVLEAFF
cdr3_nt: TGTGCCAGCTCACCGGGCGTTCTAGAAGCTTTCTTT
j_call: TRBJ1-1
d_call: NA
clone_size: NA
v_call: TRBV18

cdr3_aa: CASSRSEGANGYTF
cdr3_nt: TGTGCCAGTAGTAGATCAGAGGGGGCAAATGGCTACACCTTC
j_call: TRBJ1-2
d_call: TRBD1
clone_size: NA
v_call: TRBV19

cdr3_aa: CASSQQGMQTQYF
cdr3_nt: TGTGCCAGTAGCCAACAGGGGATGCAGACCCAGTACTTC
j_call: TRBJ2-5
d_call: TRBD1
clone_size: few
v_call: TRBV19

cdr3_aa: CASSFGSNGEKLFF
cdr3_nt: TGTGCCAGCAGCTTCGGGTCTAATGGGGAAAAACTGTTTTTT
j_call: TRBJ1-4
d_call: NA
clone_size: NA
v_call: TRBV5-8

cdr3_aa: CAWSVGGYEQYF
cdr3_nt: TGTGCCTGGAGTGTCGGGGGCTACGAGCAGTACTTC
j_call: TRBJ2-7
d_call: NA
clone_size: NA
v_call: TRBV30

cdr3_aa: CASSLGTYEQYF
cdr3_nt: TGTGCCAGCAGTTTGGGGACCTACGAGCAGTACTTC
j_call: TRBJ2-7
d_call: NA
clone_size: few
v_call: TRBV28